The source of this T cell receptor beta chain is a study of blood T cell repertoires in COVID-19. Looking at the study overall: There were acute and convalescent COVID-19 samples, and they came from the United States, Italy and Spain. PBMCs, B-cell-depleted T cells, or T cells were the source of the cDNA or gDNA that made up the material.

Per the original methods: It was from reference gene primer amplification that nucleated cell counts were estimated. Some clones are missing from TCRdb's copy, which holds only in-frame ones; the method was immunoSEQ multiplex PCR. V, J and clone size reflect that table, while D and trimming were determined from the DNA. The table has roughly 150,000 clones, 79% seen once; the top ten hold over 7%. V lost 1 base and J 8 bases, leaving 11 bases between the germline ends. Germline V gene lookup returns CDR1 SGHAT and CDR2 FQNNGV. The CDR3 runs to 13 residues. The clonotype originates from a man over 45 with active or convalescent COVID-19. The chain combines TRBV11-2 with TRBJ1-1; no reliable D call. Specimen: peripheral blood. CDR3 in amino acids: CASSLGLTVEAFF. The CDR3 nucleotides read TGTGCCAGCAGCTTAGGGTTAACGGTAGAAGCTTTCTTT.